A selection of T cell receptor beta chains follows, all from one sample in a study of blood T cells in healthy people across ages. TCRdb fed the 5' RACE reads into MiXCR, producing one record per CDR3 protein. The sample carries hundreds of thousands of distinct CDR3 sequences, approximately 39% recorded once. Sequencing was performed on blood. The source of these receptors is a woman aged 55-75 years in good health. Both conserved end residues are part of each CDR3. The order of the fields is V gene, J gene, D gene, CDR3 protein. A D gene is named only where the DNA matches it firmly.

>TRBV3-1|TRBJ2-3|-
CASSLYSGTLDTDTQYF
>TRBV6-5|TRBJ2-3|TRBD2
CASSGTSGGAADTQYF
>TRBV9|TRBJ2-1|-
CASSVKTGGDNEQFF
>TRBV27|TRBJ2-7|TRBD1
CASSDATGWDEQYF
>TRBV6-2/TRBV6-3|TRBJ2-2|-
CASSYLHRAHEGELFF
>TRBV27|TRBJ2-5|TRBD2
CASSLWGREETQYF
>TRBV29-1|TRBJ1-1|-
CSVTKTVNTEAFF
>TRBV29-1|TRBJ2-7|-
CSVAGVGNEQYF
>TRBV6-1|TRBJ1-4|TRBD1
CASSRTGRDGKLFF
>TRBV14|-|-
CASSQANKHEQYF
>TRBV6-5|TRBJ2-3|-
CASSRDFTDTQYF
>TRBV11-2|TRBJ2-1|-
CASSLVGSDGYNEQFF
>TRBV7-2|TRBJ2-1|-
CASSPLAAHYNEQFF
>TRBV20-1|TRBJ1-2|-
CSVPSVPYGYTF
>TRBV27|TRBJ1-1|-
CASSRQEMNTEAFF
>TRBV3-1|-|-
CASSHISERYEQYF
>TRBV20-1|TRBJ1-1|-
CSAKKETGSEAFF
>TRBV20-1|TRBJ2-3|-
CSASYQRGTDTQYF
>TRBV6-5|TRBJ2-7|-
CASSYSQATYEQYF